This is a list of T cell receptor beta chains from one sample in a study. TCRdb recomputed calls from the 5' RACE reads with MiXCR, one row per CDR3 protein. The sample has 45,000 to 55,000 distinct CDR3 sequences, approximately 25% seen once; the top ten hold roughly 3%. Sequenced sample: tumor-infiltrating naive CD4+ T cells sorted from the breast tumor. The receptors derive from a female donor with breast cancer. CDR3s include the opening cysteine and the closing phenylalanine or tryptophan. D genes are given only for firm matches. Size values are once, few and many counts, or a class for expanded clones, and some rows have none.

>TRBJ2-1|.|TRBV19|.
TGTGCCAGTAGTATTGGGGGAGACCCCAATGAGCAGTTCTTC
CASSIGGDPNEQFF
>TRBJ1-1|.|TRBV18|.
TGTGCCAGCCCACCACCGTCCGGGGGGGCAGGCATTGAAGCTTTCTTT
CASPPPSGGAGIEAFF
>TRBJ2-6|.|TRBV20-1|.
TGCAGTGCTAGAGGGGGGTCTGGGGCCAACGTCCTGACTTTC
CSARGGSGANVLTF
>TRBJ2-7|many|TRBV20-1|.
TGCAGTGCTAGAGCGGGGCAATACGAGCAGTACTTC
CSARAGQYEQYF
>TRBJ2-7|many|TRBV29-1|TRBD2
TGCAGCGTATTTCCGGGACTAGCGGGAGGGAGCTCCTACGAGCAGTACTTC
CSVFPGLAGGSSYEQYF
>TRBJ1-2|once|TRBV15|.
TGTGCCACCAGCCGAAGTCGGGCCGTTAACTATGGCTACACCTTC
CATSRSRAVNYGYTF
>TRBJ1-2|many|TRBV5-6|.
TGTGCCAGCAGCTTGGCTCAGGGGCGAGGCTACACCTTC
CASSLAQGRGYTF
>TRBJ2-1|.|TRBV10-3|.
TGTGCCATCAGTGAGGGCGGGTCCCACAATGAGCAGTTCTTC
CAISEGGSHNEQFF
>TRBJ1-1|few|TRBV10-3|.
TGTGCCATTATGGGACACGAGAACACTGAAGCTTTCTTT
CAIMGHENTEAFF
>TRBJ2-3|many|TRBV7-3|TRBD2
TGTGCCAGCAGCCGAGGGACTAGAGCAGATACGCAGTATTTT
CASSRGTRADTQYF
>TRBJ1-2|.|TRBV5-1|.
TGCGCCAGCAGCCTCGGAGGCCTCGGCTATGGCTACACCTTC
CASSLGGLGYGYTF
>TRBJ1-1|few|TRBV20-1|.
TGCAGTGCTAGCGCCCGGACTGATAACACTGAAGCTTTCTTT
CSASARTDNTEAFF
>TRBJ1-1|few|TRBV6-5|TRBD1
TGTGCCAGCAGTAACCCCGGGACAGGGGGGAAAAAAGCTTTCTTT
CASSNPGTGGKKAFF
>TRBJ2-2|few|TRBV7-2|.
TGTGCCAGCAGCTTAGATTACGCGACCGGGGAGCTGTTTTTT
CASSLDYATGELFF
>TRBJ2-5|.|TRBV27|.
TGTGCCAGCAGTTTGAGGGCATTAGAGACCCAGTACTTC
CASSLRALETQYF
>TRBJ1-4|.|TRBV5-1|TRBD1
TGCGCCAGCAGCGATTCCGGGACAGGCAGTGAAAAACTGTTTTTT
CASSDSGTGSEKLFF
>TRBJ1-6|.|TRBV12-3/TRBV12-4|.
TGTGCCAGCAGTTCCCGCAAATTTGAAGGGTCACCCCTCCACTTT
CASSSRKFEGSPLHF
>TRBJ2-7|.|TRBV6-2/TRBV6-3|TRBD2
TGTGCCAGCACCCTGCCCGGACTAGCGGGACTCGACGAGCAGTACTTC
CASTLPGLAGLDEQYF
>TRBJ2-1|few|TRBV27|TRBD2
TGTGCCAGCAGTTTTAGCGGGAGAGGGTACAATGAGCAGTTCTTC
CASSFSGRGYNEQFF
>TRBJ1-2|few|TRBV24-1|TRBD1
TGTGCCACCCGACAGGGAGCTAACTATGGCTACACCTTC
CATRQGANYGYTF
>TRBJ1-2|.|TRBV12-3/TRBV12-4|.
TGTGCCAGCAGTTTCGGACGCTATGGCTACACCTTC
CASSFGRYGYTF
>TRBJ1-6|few|TRBV12-3/TRBV12-4|TRBD1
TGTGCCAGCACCTTGACAGGGTATAATTCACCCCTCCACTTT
CASTLTGYNSPLHF
>TRBJ2-7|many|TRBV6-5|TRBD2
TGTGCCAGCAGAACAGGCGCGGGGGTCTACGAGCAGTACTTC
CASRTGAGVYEQYF
>TRBJ2-4|few|TRBV12-3/TRBV12-4|.
TGTGCCAGCAGTCCGGGGACTGGTACCATTCAGTACTTC
CASSPGTGTIQYF
>TRBJ2-4|.|TRBV12-3/TRBV12-4|TRBD2
TGTGCCAGCAGAACACGGGAGGAAGGAAACATTCAGTACTTC
CASRTREEGNIQYF
>TRBJ1-6|.|TRBV12-3/TRBV12-4|.
TGTGCCAGCAAATCTTTCCTGGACAGTAATTCACCCCTCCACTTT
CASKSFLDSNSPLHF
>TRBJ1-3|.|TRBV7-7|.
TGTGCCAGCAGCTTGGGAGGGACTGGAAACACCATATATTTT
CASSLGGTGNTIYF
>TRBJ1-2|few|TRBV20-1|.
TGCAGTGCTAGCCAGGGAAGTCCGGTCGATGGCTACACCTTC
CSASQGSPVDGYTF